This TCR beta chain was identified during a study of blood T cell repertoires in COVID-19. The overall study: Sites across the United States, Italy and Spain contributed samples from acute and convalescent COVID-19. Sources were T cells, B-cell-depleted T cells, or PBMCs; the material itself was cDNA or gDNA.

This clone has just one count. Per the study methods: Amplified reference gene primers provided the basis for estimating nucleated cell counts. Here immunoSEQ multiplex PCR was the method, and the copy in TCRdb shows in-frame clones only, minus some. The V and J calls and clone size come from that table; D and trimming were worked out from the DNA. Among 130,000 or so clones listed, over 60% were seen once. This CDR3 has 17 amino acids. Germline-derived CDR1 and CDR2 are SGHRS and YFSETQ. Germline trimming cut 0 bases from V and 7 bases from J; bases unmatched to any gene: 10. The V gene is TRBV5-1, the J gene TRBJ2-2; 9 nucleotides agree with TRBD1. The sequenced sample consisted of peripheral blood. The TCR was taken from a man in his fifties or sixties with acute or convalescent COVID-19. CDR3 sequence (DNA): TGCGCCAGCAGCTTGGGTGACTCAGGACAGGGGATCGGGGAGCTGTTTTTT. Protein sequence: CASSLGDSGQGIGELFF.